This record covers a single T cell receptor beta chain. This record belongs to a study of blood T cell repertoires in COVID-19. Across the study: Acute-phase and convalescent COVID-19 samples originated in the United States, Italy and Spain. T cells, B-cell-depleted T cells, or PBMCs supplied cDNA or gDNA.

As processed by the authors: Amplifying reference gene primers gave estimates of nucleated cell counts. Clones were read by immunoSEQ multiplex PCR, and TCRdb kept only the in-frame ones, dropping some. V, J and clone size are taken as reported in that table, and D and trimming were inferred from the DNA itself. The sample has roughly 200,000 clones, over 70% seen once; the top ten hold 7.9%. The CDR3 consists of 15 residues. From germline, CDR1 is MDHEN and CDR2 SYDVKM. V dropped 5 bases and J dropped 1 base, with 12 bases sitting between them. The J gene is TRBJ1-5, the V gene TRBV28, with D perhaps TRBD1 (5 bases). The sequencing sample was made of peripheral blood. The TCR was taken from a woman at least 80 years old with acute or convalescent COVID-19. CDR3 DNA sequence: TGTGCCAGCAGTCCGGGGAGGACAAGCAATCAGCCCCAGCATTTT. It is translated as CASSPGRTSNQPQHF.